Below are 22 T cell receptor beta chains sequenced from a single sample in a study of cytomegalovirus exposure and HLA in healthy donors. Use of 60 Vbeta and 13 Jbeta primers characterized the PCR. Libraries were prepared by immunoSEQ multiplex PCR; TCRdb keeps only in-frame clonotypes and omits some of them. The sample has some 150,000 clones, around 80% seen once. Specimen: PBMCs. Receptors originate from a man aged 50 or older in good health and CMV-seronegative.

The J gene is TRBJ2-5, the V gene TRBV9; TRBD2 aligns across 9 bases. CDR1 SGDLS and CDR2 YYNGEE come from the germline V gene. CDR3 size: 14 residues. The V segment lost 5 bases and the J segment 1 base; nucleotides outside the gene matches: 3. CDR3 bases: TGTGCCAGCAGTTTAGCGGGAGCCCAAGAGACCCAGTACTTC. It is translated as CASSLAGAQETQYF.

The rearrangement links TRBV12-5 to TRBJ1-1; TRBD1 matches 8 bases. The CDR3 spans 18 residues. CDR1 and CDR2 (germline): LGHNT, FRNRAP. The V gene end was trimmed by 1 base and the J gene end by 1 base; junction bases not matched to a gene: 11. As DNA, the CDR3 is TGTGCTAGTGGTTTGGAGGGGACAGTTGGACAGGGGAACACTGAAGCTTTCTTT. It yields the protein CASGLEGTVGQGNTEAFF.

This chain links TRBV27 with TRBJ1-1, with a possible D match to TRBD1 (5 bases). V was pared by 7 bases and J by 6 bases, with 18 bases between. The CDR3 covers 14 residues. In germline, CDR1 is MNHEY, CDR2 SMNVEV (reference sequence). In nucleotides, the CDR3 is TGTGCCAGCATGGATAGAGACAGTGCGGCTGAAGCTTTCTTT. Protein sequence: CASMDRDSAAEAFF.

This chain links TRBV28 with TRBJ1-5; D possibly corresponds to TRBD1 (5 bases). V was trimmed by 3 bases and J by 6 bases, leaving 12 bases between them. Germline assignment: CDR1 MDHEN and CDR2 SYDVKM. The CDR3 is 14 residues long. The CDR3 region is CASSFGGAGQPQHF. CDR3 sequence (DNA): TGTGCCAGCAGTTTCGGAGGGGCCGGTCAGCCCCAGCATTTT.

The rearrangement uses TRBV5-1 and TRBJ2-7, with 12 positions matching TRBD2. This CDR3 has 16 residues. J gave up 2 bases and V 4 bases, and 7 bases lay outside the gene matches. Germline loops: CDR1 SGHRS, CDR2 YFSETQ. The CDR3 reads CASSILAGGFTYEQYF. CDR3 DNA: TGCGCCAGCAGCATCCTAGCGGGAGGGTTCACCTACGAGCAGTACTTC.

This clone turned up a few times. V usage is TRBV6-1 and J usage is TRBJ1-1; 8 bases line up with TRBD1. The CDR3 covers 13 residues. V trimming: 1 base; J trimming: 6 bases; junction bases outside the gene matches: 1. Germline CDR1 is MNHNS and CDR2 is SASEGT. This CDR3 reads CASSEDRGAEAFF. DNA of the CDR3: TGTGCCAGCAGTGAAGACAGGGGGGCTGAAGCTTTCTTT.

The chain links TRBV15 to TRBJ2-5; 14 bases line up with TRBD2. Germline CDR1 reads LNHNV; CDR2 reads YYDKDF (reference sequence). This CDR3 region has 16 residues. The trim removed 3 bases at V and 5 bases at J, leaving 5 bases unmatched. For the CDR3, the DNA is TGTGCCACCAGCAGGGGACTAGCGGGAGAGGTTGAGACCCAGTACTTC. It encodes CATSRGLAGEVETQYF.

The CDR3, as DNA: TGTGCCAGCAGCAACCGGGACAGGGAAGGAGAGACCCAGTACTTC. Its protein product is CASSNRDREGETQYF. This chain links TRBV7-2 with TRBJ2-5, with 9 bases matching TRBD1. The germline gives CDR1 SGHTA, CDR2 FQGNSA. J was trimmed by 4 bases and V by 5 bases; bases with no gene match: 8. The CDR3 is 15 amino acids.

This clone was observed a single time. The chain employs TRBV19 and TRBJ1-1, with 8 bases fitting TRBD1. V shed 10 bases and J 0 bases; nucleotides not matched to a gene: 10. Looked up from germline, CDR1 is LNHDA and CDR2 is SQIVND (reference sequence). The CDR3 is made up of 15 amino acids. CDR3 nucleotides: TGTGCCACTTCAAGAACAGGGGGATTGAACACTGAAGCTTTCTTT. Amino acids: CATSRTGGLNTEAFF.

The gene calls are TRBV6-5 and TRBJ1-1, with 7 nucleotides matching TRBD1. Germline V lookup: CDR1 MNHEY, CDR2 SVGAGI. There are 15 residues in the CDR3. V dropped 0 bases and J dropped 2; count of bases not matched to a gene: 3. CDR3 sequence (DNA): TGTGCCAGCAGTTACTCCCGACAGGGAAACACTGAAGCTTTCTTT. Residues: CASSYSRQGNTEAFF.

The gene calls are TRBV5-5 and TRBJ1-2, with 11 bases that match TRBD1. Germline lookup yields CDR1 SGHKS and CDR2 YYEKEE (reference sequence). V dropped 3 bases and J dropped 3; count of bases not matched to a gene: 4. This CDR3 contains 15 residues. The CDR3 DNA sequence: TGTGCCAGCAGCTCATCGGACAGGGGGCACTATGGCTACACCTTC. It specifies CASSSSDRGHYGYTF.

The rearrangement joins TRBV7-8 to TRBJ1-2, with TRBD1 matching 7 bases. The CDR3 has 16 amino acids. From germline, CDR1 is SGHVS and CDR2 FQNEAQ. V dropped 1 base and J dropped 0; count of bases not matched to a gene: 5. CDR3 nucleotide sequence: TGTGCCAGCAGCTTAGGGGGACAGATTTCTAACTATGGCTACACCTTC. It specifies CASSLGGQISNYGYTF.

The chain is built from TRBV30 and TRBJ1-5; TRBD1 matches at 10 bases. Trimming cost V 2 bases and J 6 bases; bases outside gene matches: 4. Germline V gene lookup returns CDR1 GTSNPN and CDR2 SVGIG (reference sequence). This CDR3 contains 14 residues. The CDR3 sequence is CAWSMGQGIQPQHF. The CDR3 nucleotides read TGTGCCTGGAGTATGGGACAGGGGATTCAGCCCCAGCATTTT. Looking up the rest from reference TRBV30 and TRBJ1-5 gives the full variable domain: SQTIHQWPATLVQPVGSPLSLECTVEGTSNPNLYWYRQAAGRGLQLLFYSVGIGQISSEVPQNLSASRPQDRQFILSSKKLLLSDSGFYLCAWSMGQGIQPQHFGDGTRLSIL.

CDR3 DNA: TGTGCCAGCAGTGGCCTGCAGGGAGGTTGGGCTGAAGCTTTCTTT. Its translation: CASSGLQGGWAEAFF. The chain joins TRBV2 to TRBJ1-1; maybe TRBD1 (5 bases). Germline CDR1 and CDR2: SNHLY and FYNNEI. The V gene lost 4 bases and the J gene lost 6 bases, with 18 bases spanning the gap. This CDR3 spans 15 amino acids.

The gene calls are TRBV18 and TRBJ2-3, with a possible D match to TRBD2 (6 bases). CDR3 length equals 14 residues. Per the germline V gene, CDR1 is KGHSH and CDR2 is LQKENI. Trimming stripped 3 bases from V and 4 bases from J, with 11 bases between. CDR3 nucleotide sequence: TGTGCCAGCTCACCCTTGGGGGACTCAGATACGCAGTATTTT. Translation: CASSPLGDSDTQYF.

The V and J genes are TRBV7-9 and TRBJ1-5, with TRBD1 matching 7 bases. The ends lost 4 bases at V and 4 bases at J; junction bases unmatched: 10. Germline values: CDR1 SEHNR, CDR2 FQNEAQ (reference sequence). The CDR3 sequence is 16 residues long. This CDR3 reads CASSSGTDKVNQPQHF. In DNA, the CDR3 is TGTGCCAGCAGCTCCGGGACAGACAAGGTTAATCAGCCCCAGCATTTT.

This clone was seen more than once but under ten times. The same CDR3 is also encoded by other DNA sequences in this sample. V usage is TRBV11-3 and J usage is TRBJ1-2; TRBD1 matches at 8 bases. Germline assignment: CDR1 SGHNT and CDR2 YENEEA. This CDR3 is 15 amino acids long. The V gene end was trimmed by 3 bases and the J gene end by 4 bases; junction bases not matched to a gene: 7. DNA for the CDR3: TGTGCCAGCAGCTTGAACGGACAGGGTATCTATGGCTACACCTTC. Protein: CASSLNGQGIYGYTF.

This sequence joins TRBV5-1 and TRBJ1-1; possibly TRBD1 for D (5 bases). CDR3 length: 14 amino acids. Germline loops: CDR1 SGHRS, CDR2 YFSETQ. Trimming stripped 3 bases from V and 0 bases from J, with 9 bases between. CDR3 sequence: CASSSGHLNTEAFF. The CDR3 bases are TGCGCCAGCAGCTCAGGACACCTGAACACTGAAGCTTTCTTT.

The CDR3 sequence is CASSFRVTDTQYF. The CDR3 DNA follows: TGTGCCAGCAGTTTTCGAGTCACAGATACGCAGTATTTT. The rearrangement joins TRBV27 to TRBJ2-3; no definite D call. V was cut by 3 bases and J by 2 bases, with 6 bases left in between. The germline V gene encodes CDR1 MNHEY and CDR2 SMNVEV (reference sequence). The CDR3 spans 13 residues.

The V call is TRBV7-3, the J call TRBJ1-1; D is perhaps TRBD1 (5 bases). V gave up 5 bases and J gave up 2 bases, with 12 bases separating them. CDR1 SGHTA and CDR2 FQGTGA come from the germline V gene. The CDR3 loop spans 14 amino acids. For the CDR3, the DNA is TGTGCCAGCAGCCGCTGGGGGGGTAACACTGAAGCTTTCTTT. Translation gives CASSRWGGNTEAFF. Filled out from reference TRBV7-3 and TRBJ1-1, the complete variable domain reads GAGVSQTPSNKVTEKGKYVELRCDPISGHTALYWYRQSLGQGPEFLIYFQGTGAADDSGLPNDRFFAVRPEGSVSTLKIQRTERGDSAVYLCASSRWGGNTEAFFGQGTRLTVV.

The V call is TRBV30, the J call TRBJ1-1, with D perhaps matching TRBD1 (6 bases). Germline V CDR1 and CDR2: GTSNPN, SVGIG (reference sequence). The CDR3 is made up of 15 amino acids. V was cut by 2 bases and J by 4 bases, with 17 bases left in between. The CDR3 is CAWSHLGQQGTEAFF. The CDR3 DNA reads as TGTGCCTGGAGTCACCTTGGACAGCAGGGCACTGAAGCTTTCTTT.

V usage is TRBV11-2 and J usage is TRBJ2-2, with TRBD1 identical over 7 bases. The CDR3 covers 15 residues. CDR1 SGHAT and CDR2 FQNNGV come from the germline V gene. V gave up 7 bases and J gave up 0 bases; unmatched junction bases: 5. CDR3 in amino acids: CASTKGGSNTGELFF. The CDR3 DNA is TGTGCCAGCACGAAAGGGGGCTCGAACACCGGGGAGCTGTTTTTT. Supplemented by reference TRBV11-2 and TRBJ2-2, the full variable domain reads EAGVAQSPRYKIIEKRQSVAFWCNPISGHATLYWYQQILGQGPKLLIQFQNNGVVDDSQLPKDRFSAERLKGVDSTLKIQPAKLEDSAVYLCASTKGGSNTGELFFGEGSRLTVL.